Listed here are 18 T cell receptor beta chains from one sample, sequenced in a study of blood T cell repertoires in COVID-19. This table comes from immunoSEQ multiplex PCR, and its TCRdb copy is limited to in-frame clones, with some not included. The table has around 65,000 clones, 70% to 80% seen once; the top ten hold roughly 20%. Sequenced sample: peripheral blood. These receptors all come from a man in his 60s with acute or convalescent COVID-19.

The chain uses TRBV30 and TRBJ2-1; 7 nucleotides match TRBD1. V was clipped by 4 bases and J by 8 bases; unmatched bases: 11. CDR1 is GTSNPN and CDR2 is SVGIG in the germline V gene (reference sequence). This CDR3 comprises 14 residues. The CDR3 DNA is TGTGCCTGGACGAGGGGGCTGAAGGGAGATGAGCAGTTCTTC. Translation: CAWTRGLKGDEQFF.

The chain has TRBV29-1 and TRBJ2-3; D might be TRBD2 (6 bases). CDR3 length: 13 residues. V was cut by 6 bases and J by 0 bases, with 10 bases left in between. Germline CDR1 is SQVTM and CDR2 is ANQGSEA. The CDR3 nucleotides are TGCAGCGTCATTAGCGGCAGCACAGATACGCAGTATTTT. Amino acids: CSVISGSTDTQYF.

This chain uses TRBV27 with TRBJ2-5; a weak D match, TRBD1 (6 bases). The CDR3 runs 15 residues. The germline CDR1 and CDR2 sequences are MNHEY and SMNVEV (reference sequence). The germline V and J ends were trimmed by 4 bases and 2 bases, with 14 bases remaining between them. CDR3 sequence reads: CASSSTGLGQETQYF. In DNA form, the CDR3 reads TGTGCCAGCAGTTCCACAGGGCTAGGGCAAGAGACCCAGTACTTC.

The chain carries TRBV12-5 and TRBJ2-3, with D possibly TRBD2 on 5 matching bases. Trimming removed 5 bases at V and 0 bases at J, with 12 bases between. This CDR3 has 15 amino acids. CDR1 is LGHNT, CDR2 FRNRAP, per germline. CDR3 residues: CASGTGTTSTDTQYF. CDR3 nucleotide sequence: TGTGCTAGTGGTACGGGAACAACTAGCACAGATACGCAGTATTTT.

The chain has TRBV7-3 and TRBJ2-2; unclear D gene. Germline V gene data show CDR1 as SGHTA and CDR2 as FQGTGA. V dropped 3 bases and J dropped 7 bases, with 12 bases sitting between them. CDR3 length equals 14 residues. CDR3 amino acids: CASSFALEVGELFF. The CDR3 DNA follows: TGTGCCAGCAGCTTTGCCCTAGAAGTCGGGGAGCTGTTTTTT.

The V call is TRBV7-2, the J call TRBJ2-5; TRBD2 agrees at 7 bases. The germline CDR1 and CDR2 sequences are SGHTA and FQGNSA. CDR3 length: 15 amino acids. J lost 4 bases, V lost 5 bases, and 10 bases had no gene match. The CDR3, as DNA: TGTGCCAGCAGCGATAGCGGGTTCGAAAGAGAGACCCAGTACTTC. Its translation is CASSDSGFERETQYF.

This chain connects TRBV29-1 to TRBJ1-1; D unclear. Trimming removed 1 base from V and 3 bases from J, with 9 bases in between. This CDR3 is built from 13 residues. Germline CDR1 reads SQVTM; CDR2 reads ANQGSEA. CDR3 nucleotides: TGCAGCGTTGAAGCGTCGGTTTACACTGAAGCTTTCTTT. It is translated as CSVEASVYTEAFF.

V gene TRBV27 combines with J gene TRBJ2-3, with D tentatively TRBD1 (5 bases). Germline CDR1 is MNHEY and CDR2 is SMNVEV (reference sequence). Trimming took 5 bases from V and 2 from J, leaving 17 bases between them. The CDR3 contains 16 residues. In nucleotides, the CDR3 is TGTGCCAGCAGTCCGCAGGGCGGATTATACACAGATACGCAGTATTTT. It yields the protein CASSPQGGLYTDTQYF.

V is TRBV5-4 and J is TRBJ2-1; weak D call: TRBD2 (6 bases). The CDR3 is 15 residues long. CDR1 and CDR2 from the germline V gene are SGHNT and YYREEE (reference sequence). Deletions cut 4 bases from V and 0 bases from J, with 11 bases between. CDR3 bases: TGTGCCAGCAGCGCGGGACCAGGCTCCTACAATGAGCAGTTCTTC. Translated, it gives CASSAGPGSYNEQFF.

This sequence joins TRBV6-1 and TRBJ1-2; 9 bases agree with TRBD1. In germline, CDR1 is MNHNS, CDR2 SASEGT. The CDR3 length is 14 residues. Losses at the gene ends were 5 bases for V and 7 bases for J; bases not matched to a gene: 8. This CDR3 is CASSLQQGAVGYTF. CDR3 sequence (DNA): TGTGCCAGCAGTCTTCAACAGGGGGCAGTTGGCTACACCTTC.

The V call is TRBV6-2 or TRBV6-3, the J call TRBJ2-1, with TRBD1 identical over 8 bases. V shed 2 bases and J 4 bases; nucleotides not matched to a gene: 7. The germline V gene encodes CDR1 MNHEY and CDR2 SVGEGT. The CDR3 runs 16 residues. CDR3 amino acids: CASSYRDRGRYNEQFF. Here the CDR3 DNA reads TGTGCCAGCAGTTACCGCGACAGGGGAAGATACAATGAGCAGTTCTTC.

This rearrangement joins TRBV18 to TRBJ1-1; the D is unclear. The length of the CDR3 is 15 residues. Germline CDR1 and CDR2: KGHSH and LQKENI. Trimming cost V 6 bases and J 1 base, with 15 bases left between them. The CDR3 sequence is CASSREGSKNTEAFF. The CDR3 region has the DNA TGTGCCAGCTCTCGGGAGGGATCGAAGAACACTGAAGCTTTCTTT.

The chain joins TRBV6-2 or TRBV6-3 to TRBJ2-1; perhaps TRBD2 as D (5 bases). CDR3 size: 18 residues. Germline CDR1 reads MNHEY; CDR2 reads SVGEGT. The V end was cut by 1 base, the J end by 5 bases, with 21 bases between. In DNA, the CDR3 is TGTGCCAGCAGTTACTTAAGCCCCATGGCAGCGGAGGACAATGAGCAGTTCTTC. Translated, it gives CASSYLSPMAAEDNEQFF.

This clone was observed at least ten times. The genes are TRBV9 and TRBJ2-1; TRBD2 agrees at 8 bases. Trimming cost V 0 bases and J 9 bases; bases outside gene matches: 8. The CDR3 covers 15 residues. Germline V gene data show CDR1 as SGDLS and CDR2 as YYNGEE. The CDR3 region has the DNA TGTGCCAGCAGCGTAGAAGCGGGAGCATGGGTTGAGCAGTTCTTC. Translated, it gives CASSVEAGAWVEQFF.

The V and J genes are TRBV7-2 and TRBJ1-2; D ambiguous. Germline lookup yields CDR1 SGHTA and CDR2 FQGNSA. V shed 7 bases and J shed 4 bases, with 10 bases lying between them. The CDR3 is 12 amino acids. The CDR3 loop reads CASNPQAYGYTF. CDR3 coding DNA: TGTGCCAGCAACCCTCAGGCCTATGGCTACACCTTC.

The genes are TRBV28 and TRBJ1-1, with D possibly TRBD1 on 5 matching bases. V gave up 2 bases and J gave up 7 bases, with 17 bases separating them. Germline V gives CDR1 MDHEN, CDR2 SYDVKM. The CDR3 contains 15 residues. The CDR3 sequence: CASSLVRGGSGEAFF. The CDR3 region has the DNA TGTGCCAGCAGTTTAGTCCGGGGGGGGTCGGGTGAAGCTTTCTTT.

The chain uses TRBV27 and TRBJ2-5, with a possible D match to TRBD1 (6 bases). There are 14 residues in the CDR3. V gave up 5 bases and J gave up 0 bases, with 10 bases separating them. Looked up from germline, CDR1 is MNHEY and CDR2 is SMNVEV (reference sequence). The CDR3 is CASSHGQYQETQYF. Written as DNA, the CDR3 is TGTGCCAGCAGTCACGGACAGTACCAAGAGACCCAGTACTTC.

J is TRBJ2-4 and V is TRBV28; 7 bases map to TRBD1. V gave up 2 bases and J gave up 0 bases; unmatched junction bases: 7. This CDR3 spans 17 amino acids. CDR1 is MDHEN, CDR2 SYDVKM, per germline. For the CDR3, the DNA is TGTGCCAGCAGTTTACCCCAGGGGGTGGGAGCCAAAAACATTCAGTACTTC. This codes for CASSLPQGVGAKNIQYF. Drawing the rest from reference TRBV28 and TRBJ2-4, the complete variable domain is DVKVTQSSRYLVKRTGEKVFLECVQDMDHENMFWYRQDPGLGLRLIYFSYDVKMKEKGDIPEGYSVSREKKERFSLILESASTNQTSMYLCASSLPQGVGAKNIQYFGAGTRLSVL.